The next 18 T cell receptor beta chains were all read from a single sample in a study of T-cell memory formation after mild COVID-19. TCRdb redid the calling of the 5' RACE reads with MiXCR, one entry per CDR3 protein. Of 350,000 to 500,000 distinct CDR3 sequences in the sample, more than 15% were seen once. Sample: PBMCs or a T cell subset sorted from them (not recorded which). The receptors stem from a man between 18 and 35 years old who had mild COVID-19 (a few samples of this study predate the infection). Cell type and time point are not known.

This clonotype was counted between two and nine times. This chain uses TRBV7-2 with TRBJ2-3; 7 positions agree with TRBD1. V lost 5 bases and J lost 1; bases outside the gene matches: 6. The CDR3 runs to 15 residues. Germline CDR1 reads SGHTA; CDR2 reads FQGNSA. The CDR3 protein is CASSPAQGGTDTQYF. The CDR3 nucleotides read TGTGCCAGCAGCCCGGCGCAGGGGGGCACAGATACGCAGTATTTT.

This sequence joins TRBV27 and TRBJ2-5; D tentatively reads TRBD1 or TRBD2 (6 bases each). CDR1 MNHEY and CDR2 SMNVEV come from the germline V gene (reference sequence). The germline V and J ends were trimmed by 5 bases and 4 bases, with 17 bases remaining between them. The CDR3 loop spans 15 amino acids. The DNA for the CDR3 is TGTGCCAGCAGTCGGGGGCAGGGGAAGTCAGAGACCCAGTACTTC. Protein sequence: CASSRGQGKSETQYF.

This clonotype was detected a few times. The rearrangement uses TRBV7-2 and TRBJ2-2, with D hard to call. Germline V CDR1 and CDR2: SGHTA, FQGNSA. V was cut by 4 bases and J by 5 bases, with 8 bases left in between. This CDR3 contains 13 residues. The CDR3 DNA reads TGTGCCAGCAGCTCGAGCCTGACCGGGGAGCTGTTTTTT. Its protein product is CASSSSLTGELFF.

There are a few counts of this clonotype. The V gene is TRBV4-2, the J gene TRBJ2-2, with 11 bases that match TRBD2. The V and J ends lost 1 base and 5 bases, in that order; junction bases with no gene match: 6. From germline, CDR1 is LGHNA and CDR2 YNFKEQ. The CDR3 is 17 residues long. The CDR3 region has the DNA TGTGCCAGCAGCCAAGTCTTGGGACTAGCGGATACCGGGGAGCTGTTTTTT. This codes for CASSQVLGLADTGELFF.

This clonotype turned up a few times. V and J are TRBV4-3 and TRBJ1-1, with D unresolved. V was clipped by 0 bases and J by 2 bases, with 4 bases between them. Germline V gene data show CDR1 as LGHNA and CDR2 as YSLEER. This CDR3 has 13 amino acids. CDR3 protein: CASSQDENTEAFF. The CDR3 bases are TGCGCCAGCAGCCAAGATGAAAACACTGAAGCTTTCTTT.

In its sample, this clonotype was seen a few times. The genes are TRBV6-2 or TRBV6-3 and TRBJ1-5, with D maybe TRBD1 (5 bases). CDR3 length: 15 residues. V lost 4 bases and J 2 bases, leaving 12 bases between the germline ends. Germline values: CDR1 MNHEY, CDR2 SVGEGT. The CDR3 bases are TGTGCCAGCAGTTTGAGGGGAGTCGGCAATCAGCCCCAGCATTTT. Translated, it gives CASSLRGVGNQPQHF.

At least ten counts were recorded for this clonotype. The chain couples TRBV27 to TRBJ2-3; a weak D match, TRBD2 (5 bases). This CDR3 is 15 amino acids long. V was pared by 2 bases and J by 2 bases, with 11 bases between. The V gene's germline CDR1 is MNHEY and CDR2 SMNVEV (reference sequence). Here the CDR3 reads CASSLRTPDTDTQYF. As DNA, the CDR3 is TGTGCCAGCAGTTTAAGGACTCCTGACACAGATACGCAGTATTTT.

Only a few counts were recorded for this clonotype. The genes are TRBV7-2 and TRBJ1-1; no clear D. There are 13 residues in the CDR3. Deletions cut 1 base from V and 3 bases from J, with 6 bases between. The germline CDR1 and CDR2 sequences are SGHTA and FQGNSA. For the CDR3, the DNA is TGTGCCAGCAGCTTAGAGTGGTACACTGAAGCTTTCTTT. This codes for CASSLEWYTEAFF.

The CDR3 sequence: CATSDIQGASYNEQFF. The CDR3 region has the DNA TGTGCCACCAGTGATATTCAAGGGGCCTCCTACAATGAGCAGTTCTTC. This chain connects TRBV24-1 to TRBJ2-1, with D possibly TRBD1 on 5 matching bases. Per the germline V gene, CDR1 is KGHDR and CDR2 is SFDVKD. This CDR3 contains 16 residues. Trimming removed 3 bases from V and 0 bases from J, with 11 bases in between.

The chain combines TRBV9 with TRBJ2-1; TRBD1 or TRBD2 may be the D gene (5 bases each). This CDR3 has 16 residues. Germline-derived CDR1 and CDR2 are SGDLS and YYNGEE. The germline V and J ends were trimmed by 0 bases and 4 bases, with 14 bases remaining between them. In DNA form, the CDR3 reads TGTGCCAGCAGCGTAGTGGGGGTAGACGAATACAATGAGCAGTTCTTC. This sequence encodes CASSVVGVDEYNEQFF.

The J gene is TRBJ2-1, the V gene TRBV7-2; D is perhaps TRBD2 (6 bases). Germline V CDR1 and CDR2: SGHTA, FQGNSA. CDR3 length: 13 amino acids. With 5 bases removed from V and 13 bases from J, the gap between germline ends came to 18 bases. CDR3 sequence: CASSPLHSGSQFF. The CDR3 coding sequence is TGTGCCAGCAGCCCCCTCCATAGCGGCAGCCAGTTCTTC.

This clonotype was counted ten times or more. DNA of the CDR3: TGTGCCAGCAGCTTAGTAGCCGGGGGCGGGGGGGTCACAGATACGCAGTATTTT. It yields the protein CASSLVAGGGGVTDTQYF. The chain carries TRBV7-2 and TRBJ2-3; 9 nucleotides agree with TRBD2. CDR3 length: 18 residues. V lost 1 base, J lost 2 bases, and 10 bases stayed unmatched. Germline loops: CDR1 SGHTA, CDR2 FQGNSA. Full variable domain (outside the CDR3, taken from reference TRBV7-2 and TRBJ2-3): GAGVSQSPSNKVTEKGKDVELRCDPISGHTALYWYRQSLGQGLEFLIYFQGNSAPDKSGLPSDRFSAERTGGSVSTLTIQRTQQEDSAVYLCASSLVAGGGGVTDTQYFGPGTRLTVL.

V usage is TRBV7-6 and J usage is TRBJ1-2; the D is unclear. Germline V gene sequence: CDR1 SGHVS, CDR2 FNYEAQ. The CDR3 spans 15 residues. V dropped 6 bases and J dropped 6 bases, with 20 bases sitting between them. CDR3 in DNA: TGTGCCAGCAGGCGTGCATACGGGAAAGGGCATGGCTACACCTTC. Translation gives CASRRAYGKGHGYTF.

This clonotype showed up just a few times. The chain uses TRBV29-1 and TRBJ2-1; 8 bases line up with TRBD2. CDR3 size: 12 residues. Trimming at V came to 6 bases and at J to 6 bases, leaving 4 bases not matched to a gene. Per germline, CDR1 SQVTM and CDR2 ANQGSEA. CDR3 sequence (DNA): TGCAGCGTATCCCGGGGGGGCAATGAGCAGTTCTTC. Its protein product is CSVSRGGNEQFF.

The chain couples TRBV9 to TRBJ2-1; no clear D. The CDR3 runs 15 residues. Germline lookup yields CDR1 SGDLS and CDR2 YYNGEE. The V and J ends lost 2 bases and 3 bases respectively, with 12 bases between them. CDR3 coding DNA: TGTGCCAGCAGCGTGACCCCCGACCGCTACAATGAGCAGTTCTTC. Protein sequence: CASSVTPDRYNEQFF.

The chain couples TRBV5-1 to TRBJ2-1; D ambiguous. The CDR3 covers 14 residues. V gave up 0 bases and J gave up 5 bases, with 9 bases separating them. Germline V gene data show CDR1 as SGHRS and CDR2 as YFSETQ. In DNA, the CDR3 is TGCGCCAGCAGCTTGGATCTCCCGAACAATGAGCAGTTCTTC. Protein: CASSLDLPNNEQFF.

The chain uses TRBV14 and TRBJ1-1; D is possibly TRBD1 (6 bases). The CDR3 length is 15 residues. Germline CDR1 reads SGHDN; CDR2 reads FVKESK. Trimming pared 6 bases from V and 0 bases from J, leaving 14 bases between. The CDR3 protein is CASSPTGKMNTEAFF. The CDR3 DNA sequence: TGTGCCAGCAGTCCGACAGGAAAAATGAACACTGAAGCTTTCTTT. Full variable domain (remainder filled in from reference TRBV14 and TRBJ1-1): EAGVTQFPSHSVIEKGQTVTLRCDPISGHDNLYWYRRVMGKEIKFLLHFVKESKQDESGMPNNRFLAERTGGTYSTLKVQPAELEDSGVYFCASSPTGKMNTEAFFGQGTRLTVV.

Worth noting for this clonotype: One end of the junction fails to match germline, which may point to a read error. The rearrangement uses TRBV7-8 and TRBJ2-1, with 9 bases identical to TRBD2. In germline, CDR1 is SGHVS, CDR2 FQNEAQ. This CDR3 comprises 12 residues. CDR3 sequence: CASSQGAGGLVF. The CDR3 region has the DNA TGTGCCAGCAGCCAAGGCGCGGGGGGGTTGGTCTTC. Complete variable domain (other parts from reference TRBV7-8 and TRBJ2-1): GAGVSQSPRYKVAKRGQDVALRCDPISGHVSLFWYQQALGQGPEFLTYFQNEAQLDKSGLPSDRFFAERPEGSVSTLKIQRTQQEDSAVYLCASSQGAGGLVFGPGTRLTVL.